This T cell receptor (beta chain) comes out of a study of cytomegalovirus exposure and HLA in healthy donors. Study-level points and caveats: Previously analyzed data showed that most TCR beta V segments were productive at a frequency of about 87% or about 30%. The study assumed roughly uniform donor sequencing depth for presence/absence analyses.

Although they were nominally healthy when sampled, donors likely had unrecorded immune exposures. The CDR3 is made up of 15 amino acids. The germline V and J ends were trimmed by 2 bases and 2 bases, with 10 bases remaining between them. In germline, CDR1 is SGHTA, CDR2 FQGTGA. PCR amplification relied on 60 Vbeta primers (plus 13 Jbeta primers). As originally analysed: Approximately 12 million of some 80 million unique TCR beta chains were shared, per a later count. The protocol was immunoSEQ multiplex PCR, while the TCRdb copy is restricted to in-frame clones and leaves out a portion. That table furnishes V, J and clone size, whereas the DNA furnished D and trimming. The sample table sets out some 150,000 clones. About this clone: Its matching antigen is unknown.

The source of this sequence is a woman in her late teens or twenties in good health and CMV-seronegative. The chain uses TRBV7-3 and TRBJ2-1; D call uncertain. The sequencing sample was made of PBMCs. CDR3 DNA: TGTGCCAGCAGCTTACTCTTAAGCGCCTACAATGAGCAGTTCTTC. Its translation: CASSLLLSAYNEQFF.